Included here is one T cell receptor (beta chain) sequence, with context. The antigen is undetermined. CDR3 and TCR beta VDJ profiling relied on a genomic DNA template. TCRdb analysed the reads with MiXCR anew, one entry per CDR3 protein. The table lists about half a million distinct CDR3 sequences, roughly 34% of them singletons. The record originates from a study of CD8+CD57+ T cells in acquired aplastic anemia. About the study: The sorted CD4+ and CD8+ cells yielded an average around 3 ug of DNA. Notes on the study in general: Researchers report that twenty-nine CD8+ CDR3 sequences appeared in both patients and controls.

V lost 4 bases, J lost 4 bases, and 10 bases lay in between. CDR1 SGHTA and CDR2 FQGNSA come from the germline V gene. The CDR3 totals 13 residues. Patients sequenced had flow cytometry evidence of CD8+CD57+ cell expansion. Blood samples were obtained from patients who had received no prior therapy. Source material: sorted CD4+, CD8+, or CD8+CD57+ T cells (not recorded which) from PBMCs. This receptor was identified in a human donor with aplastic anemia. V gene TRBV7-2 combines with J gene TRBJ1-2; D uncertain. In DNA, the CDR3 is TGTGCCAGCAGCTCCGATGGCAGCTATGGCTACACCTTC. Protein: CASSSDGSYGYTF.